This T cell receptor beta chain was recorded in a study of molecular identifiers for immune sequencing clone quantification. Study-wide points: Among effectors, clones above 20 RNA copies held over 97% of molecules; among naive cells, under 1%.

Sorted cells numbering about 20,000 to 1,000,000, with 10%, 30% or 50% RNA, yielded the naive CD8 libraries. Naive CD8 T cells were sorted as CD8+CD4-CCR7+CD45RA+. Each CDR3 protein gets one entry after TCRdb re-called the PCR reads with MiXCR. The sample carries approximately 500,000 distinct CDR3 sequences, about 22% recorded once. This CDR3 comprises 19 residues. The germline V gene has CDR1 DFQATT and CDR2 SNEGSKA (reference sequence). For this clonotype: What it binds is unknown. An end of the junction does not agree with germline; a read error may underlie this.

The material sequenced was naive CD8+ T cells from blood, with Jurkat cell RNA spiked in. Noted subset: FACS-sorted CD8+CD4-CCR7+CD45RA+ naive T cells. The chain has TRBV20-1 and TRBJ2-5; 13 bases are shared with TRBD2. The sequence came from a human donor in good health. Some libraries in this study had Jurkat cell RNA spiked in. The CDR3 region is CSTRDYLGLAGNLHETQYF. The CDR3 DNA reads as TGCAGTACTAGAGATTACCTGGGACTAGCGGGGAACCTCCATGAGACCCAGTACTTC.